The 16 T cell receptor beta chains listed next were all sequenced from one sample in a study of OX40 agonist ivuxolimab in advanced cancers. Using immunoSEQ multiplex PCR, the repertoire was profiled, and TCRdb retains in-frame clones only, with some absent. In the table there are about 48,000 clones, nearly 85% of which are singletons. This material consisted of CD4+ or CD8+ T cells sorted from blood, taken in a trial of the OX40 agonist ivuxolimab. The source of these receptors is an adult with an advanced solid tumor such as melanoma, head and neck, liver or kidney cancer.

This clone was found once. The chain employs TRBV29-1 and TRBJ1-2; D unresolved. This CDR3 spans 13 amino acids. Germline V CDR1 and CDR2: SQVTM, ANQGSEA. V lost 6 bases and J lost 0, with 11 bases in between. The CDR3 protein is CSVRVSANYGYTF. CDR3 sequence (DNA): TGCAGCGTCCGAGTGAGCGCTAACTATGGCTACACCTTC.

The V gene is TRBV6-5, the J gene TRBJ1-3; no reliable D call. Trimming removed 7 bases at V and 0 bases at J, with 10 bases between. This CDR3 contains 14 residues. The germline V gene encodes CDR1 MNHEY and CDR2 SVGAGI. CDR3 in amino acids: CASKGRFSGNTIYF. CDR3 sequence (DNA): TGTGCCAGCAAGGGCAGGTTCTCTGGAAACACCATATATTTT.

CDR3 residues: CASSPSVGTASEAFF. The CDR3 nucleotides are TGCGCCAGCAGCCCCTCTGTTGGGACAGCTTCTGAAGCTTTCTTT. This sequence joins TRBV5-1 and TRBJ1-1, with TRBD1 matching 7 bases. Germline values: CDR1 SGHRS, CDR2 YFSETQ. The junction had 12 bases not matched to a gene; V was cut back by 4 bases and J by 6 bases. The CDR3 consists of 15 residues.

The J gene is TRBJ1-6, the V gene TRBV6-4; D ambiguous. The germline gives CDR1 MRHNA, CDR2 SNTAGT. The CDR3 consists of 13 residues. Trimming left V 5 bases short and J 5 bases short, with 7 bases between. The CDR3 DNA reads as TGTGCCAGCAGTACCAACGATAATTCACCCCTCCACTTT. Translated, it gives CASSTNDNSPLHF.

This chain joins TRBV6-1 and TRBJ2-1, with 7 bases identical to TRBD2. Germline V gene data show CDR1 as MNHNS and CDR2 as SASEGT. V shed 0 bases and J 4 bases; nucleotides not matched to a gene: 6. This CDR3 is 16 amino acids long. CDR3 sequence (DNA): TGTGCCAGCAGTGAAGCGAGGGCTAGCGGATACAATGAGCAGTTCTTC. Translating it yields CASSEARASGYNEQFF.

The chain joins TRBV7-2 to TRBJ2-3, with no clear D. Trimming took off 1 base at V and 3 bases at J, with 8 bases between the two ends. This CDR3 spans 14 amino acids. The germline V gene encodes CDR1 SGHTA and CDR2 FQGNSA. The CDR3 sequence is CASSLGPATDTQYF. The CDR3 DNA follows: TGTGCCAGCAGCTTAGGCCCAGCGACAGATACGCAGTATTTT. Full variable domain (remainder filled in from reference TRBV7-2 and TRBJ2-3): GAGVSQSPSNKVTEKGKDVELRCDPISGHTALYWYRQSLGQGLEFLIYFQGNSAPDKSGLPSDRFSAERTGGSVSTLTIQRTQQEDSAVYLCASSLGPATDTQYFGPGTRLTVL.

The chain joins TRBV7-2 to TRBJ1-5; D is undetermined. Trimming pared 5 bases from V and 4 bases from J, leaving 9 bases between. The CDR3 has 13 amino acids. Germline V gene data show CDR1 as SGHTA and CDR2 as FQGNSA. The CDR3 loop reads CASSQSPNQPQHF. CDR3 nucleotide sequence: TGTGCCAGCAGCCAGAGTCCTAATCAGCCCCAGCATTTT.

The rearrangement joins TRBV19 to TRBJ2-7; 9 bases align to TRBD2. CDR1 LNHDA and CDR2 SQIVND come from the germline V gene (reference sequence). This CDR3 spans 14 amino acids. V shed 5 bases and J 2 bases; nucleotides not matched to a gene: 4. CDR3 residues: CASSPSGGTYEQYF. The DNA of the CDR3 is TGTGCCAGTAGTCCCAGCGGGGGGACCTACGAGCAGTACTTC.

This rearrangement joins TRBV19 to TRBJ1-2; D call uncertain. The CDR3 is 14 residues long. Trimming pared 1 base from V and 0 bases from J, leaving 6 bases between. Germline CDR1 LNHDA, CDR2 SQIVND (reference sequence). CDR3 nucleotides: TGTGCCAGTAGTATAGGGAGATCTAACTATGGCTACACCTTC. Translated: CASSIGRSNYGYTF.

The chain joins TRBV5-1 to TRBJ2-7, with D perhaps matching TRBD1 (6 bases). Germline V CDR1 and CDR2: SGHRS, YFSETQ. CDR3 size: 14 residues. V was trimmed by 6 bases and J by 3 bases, leaving 16 bases between them. The CDR3 DNA reads TGCGCCAGCACCCCCCCAGGGGCCAACTACGAGCAGTACTTC. Translating it yields CASTPPGANYEQYF.

Concerning this clone itself: The germline gene is not matched at one end of the junction; a read error may be the cause. The rearrangement uses TRBV5-8 and TRBJ1-1, with TRBD1 matching 7 bases. CDR1 is SGHTS, CDR2 YDEGEE, per germline. CDR3 length: 11 residues. The CDR3 sequence is CASSSGGASIF. Here the CDR3 DNA reads TGTGCCAGCAGCTCAGGGGGGGCTTCTATCTTT.

A single count supports this clone. V gene TRBV4-2 combines with J gene TRBJ1-3; perhaps TRBD1 as D (5 bases). Between the trimmed V and J ends, which lost 0 bases and 3 bases, there was a span of 12 bases. The germline CDR1 and CDR2 sequences are LGHNA and YNFKEQ. The CDR3 covers 16 residues. CDR3: CASSQDPAGSGNTIYF. The CDR3 nucleotides read TGTGCCAGCAGCCAAGACCCTGCAGGGAGTGGAAACACCATATATTTT.

CDR3 amino acids: CASSYSKQIGNTIYF. The CDR3 DNA sequence: TGTGCCAGCAGTTACTCCAAACAGATTGGAAACACCATATATTTT. V is TRBV6-5 and J is TRBJ1-3; D ambiguous. Germline V lookup: CDR1 MNHEY, CDR2 SVGAGI. This CDR3 is built from 15 residues. V lost 0 bases to trimming and J lost 3 bases, with 9 bases between them.

The V call is TRBV7-2, the J call TRBJ2-3; D gene uncertain. This CDR3 contains 13 residues. Between the trimmed V and J ends, which lost 5 bases and 2 bases, there was a span of 8 bases. The germline CDR1 and CDR2 sequences are SGHTA and FQGNSA. CDR3 in DNA: TGTGCCAGCAGCACCGGGCACACAGATACGCAGTATTTT. Encoded protein: CASSTGHTDTQYF.

The rearrangement uses TRBV29-1 and TRBJ2-1, with a tentative D call TRBD2 (5 bases). Germline loops: CDR1 SQVTM, CDR2 ANQGSEA. The CDR3 has 13 residues. Trimming shortened V by 7 bases and J by 7 bases, and 17 bases separated the two germline ends. The CDR3 DNA reads as TGCAGCGCAACCGGACTCACGGGTAATGAGCAGTTCTTC. Translated, it gives CSATGLTGNEQFF.

The rearrangement links TRBV30 to TRBJ2-1; a weak D match, TRBD2 (5 bases). Trimming took 3 bases from V and 0 from J, leaving 6 bases between them. Germline V CDR1 and CDR2: GTSNPN, SVGIG (reference sequence). The CDR3 has 13 residues. CDR3 amino acids: CAWRGSSYNEQFF. The CDR3 DNA sequence: TGTGCCTGGAGGGGGAGCTCCTACAATGAGCAGTTCTTC.